This TCR beta chain was sequenced for a study of blood T cell repertoires in COVID-19. Study as a whole: The origin of the acute and convalescent COVID-19 samples was the United States, Italy and Spain. Sample material is recorded as cDNA or gDNA derived from T cells, B-cell-depleted T cells, or PBMCs.

Trimming pared 5 bases from V and 2 bases from J, leaving 10 bases between. Germline lookup yields CDR1 SNHLY and CDR2 FYNNEI. The length of the CDR3 is 14 residues. In the authors' workflow: Estimation of nucleated cell counts relied on the amplification of reference gene primers. Clones were read by immunoSEQ multiplex PCR, and TCRdb kept only the in-frame ones, dropping some. D and trimming were read from the DNA, whereas the V and J calls and clone size are those reported in that table. This sample has 350,000 to 400,000 clones, with 88% found just once. Participant age was about 18 to 89 years, and participants resided in roughly 25 US areas.

V usage is TRBV2 and J usage is TRBJ2-1, with D unclear. The specimen sequenced was PBMCs or T cells enriched from blood (not recorded which). This sequence originates from a woman in her thirties with acute COVID-19. CDR3 in DNA: TGTGCCAGCAGTCTAGATCTCACCTACAATGAGCAGTTCTTC. Protein: CASSLDLTYNEQFF.